This is a list of T cell receptor beta chains from one sample in a study of blood T cell repertoires in COVID-19. Only in-frame clones appear in the TCRdb table, and some are missing; sequencing was by immunoSEQ multiplex PCR. Among some 150,000 clones listed, about 84% were seen once. Sequencing was done on a sample of peripheral blood. The receptors were sampled from a man aged 60 to 75 with active or convalescent COVID-19. Both conserved end residues are part of each CDR3. A D gene is named only where the DNA matches it firmly. Expanded clones get a size class; other rows say once, few or many, or leave the size out.

D	size	V	J	DNA	CDR3
-	-	TRBV19	TRBJ1-4	TGTGCCAGTAGTATCGGCACGCGGAGTGAAAAACTGTTTTTT	CASSIGTRSEKLFF
TRBD2	-	TRBV3-1/TRBV3-2	TRBJ2-1	TGTGCCAGCAGAGTGGGGACTAGCTCCTACAATGAGCAGTTCTTC	CASRVGTSSYNEQFF
-	-	TRBV6-5	TRBJ2-3	TGTGCCAGCAGAAACATAAGAACAGGGTCGACGCAGTATTTT	CASRNIRTGSTQYF
TRBD1	-	TRBV30	TRBJ1-2	TGTGCCTGCCTTAGCTGGGGACAGGGACATCTCTACACCTTC	CACLSWGQGHLYTF
TRBD1	-	TRBV27	TRBJ2-3	TGTGCCAGCAGTACCTACAGGGGGCGCACAGATACGCAGTATTTT	CASSTYRGRTDTQYF
TRBD2	few	TRBV29-1	TRBJ2-3	TGCAGCGTCCCCTCTAGCGGGATCACAGATACGCAGTATTTT	CSVPSSGITDTQYF
TRBD2	-	TRBV7-9	TRBJ2-5	TGTGCCAGCAGCTTACCCGGGGGGACTAAAGAGACCCAGTACTTC	CASSLPGGTKETQYF
-	-	TRBV12-2	TRBJ1-4	TGTGCAAGTCGCTGGGCTCGGTGGACAGGGATTGAAGAAAAACTGTTTTTT	CASRWARWTGIEEKLFF
-	-	TRBV19	TRBJ2-1	TGTGCCAGTAGTATAACCCCCCTACGGGAGAATGAGCAGTTCTTC	CASSITPLRENEQFF
-	-	TRBV9	TRBJ1-2	TGTGCCAGCAGCCCGAGGACCACGGGGGTCTGGGGCTACACCTTC	CASSPRTTGVWGYTF
-	once	TRBV29-1	TRBJ2-1	TGCAGCCCCGACCTGGAGGGCCAAGTATACAATGAGCAGTTCTTC	CSPDLEGQVYNEQFF
-	-	TRBV12-3/TRBV12-4	TRBJ2-3	TGTGCCAGCAGTGGGACTCAGGGCGGGATGGAATATTTT	CASSGTQGGMEYF
TRBD2	-	TRBV6-2/TRBV6-3	TRBJ2-7	TGTGCCAGCAGCCTGAGCGGGAGCCCCTACGAGCAGTACTTC	CASSLSGSPYEQYF
TRBD2	-	TRBV10-3	TRBJ2-2	TGTGCCATCAGTGTCGGACTAGCGGACACCGGGGAGCTGTTTTTT	CAISVGLADTGELFF
-	-	TRBV6-2/TRBV6-3	TRBJ2-7	TGTGCCAGCAGTTACGGACTTTACGAGCAGTACTTC	CASSYGLYEQYF
-	-	TRBV7-2	TRBJ2-7	TGTGCCAGCAGCTTAGCTAGCACTCCCTACGAGCAGTACTTC	CASSLASTPYEQYF
TRBD2	-	TRBV24-1	TRBJ2-1	TGTGCCACCAGTTCGGGAGGGAGGGGATACTACAATGAGCAGTTCTTC	CATSSGGRGYYNEQFF
-	few	TRBV12-2	TRBJ2-7	TGTGCAAGTCGCTCACCCGAACGAACCAGGGGAACCTACGAGCAGTACTTC	CASRSPERTRGTYEQYF
-	-	TRBV3-1/TRBV3-2	TRBJ2-7	TGTGCCAGCAGCCACCCCCCCCACTACGAGCAGTACTTC	CASSHPPHYEQYF
-	-	TRBV5-1	TRBJ1-5	TGCGCCAGCAGCTGGGGGGGGGCAGGGCAGCCCCAGCATTTT	CASSWGGAGQPQHF
TRBD1	-	TRBV4-2	TRBJ1-2	TGTGCCAGCAGCCGACAGGGGGTAAACTATGGCTACACCTTC	CASSRQGVNYGYTF
TRBD1	-	TRBV4-1	TRBJ1-3	TGCGCCAGCAGCCCACAGGGGGCTGGAAACACCATATATTTT	CASSPQGAGNTIYF
-	-	TRBV29-1	TRBJ2-5	TGCAGCGTTGATACCAGGGGCCTGGTACGAGAGACCCAGTACTTC	CSVDTRGLVRETQYF
-	-	TRBV29-1	TRBJ1-1	TGCAGCGGTAGCCTCCCGGAGACTGAAGCTTTCTTT	CSGSLPETEAFF
TRBD2	once	TRBV18	TRBJ2-1	TGTGCCAGCTCACCAGTTAGCGGGAGATCCAATGAGCAGTTCTTC	CASSPVSGRSNEQFF
-	once	TRBV11-2	TRBJ2-3	TGTGCCAGCAGCTACCCGGGAGACACAGATACGCAGTATTTT	CASSYPGDTDTQYF
TRBD2	-	TRBV20-1	TRBJ2-1	TGCAGTGCTAGTCGACTAGCGGGAGGGCCGCGGAATGAGCAGTTCTTC	CSASRLAGGPRNEQFF
-	-	TRBV24-1	TRBJ1-5	TGTGCCACCAGTGGGGCGGGCTTACCATCGCCCCAGCATTTT	CATSGAGLPSPQHF
-	-	TRBV28	TRBJ1-4	TGTGCCAGCTCCCAAGGGGAAGAAAAACTGTTTTTT	CASSQGEEKLFF
TRBD1	once	TRBV3-1/TRBV3-2	TRBJ1-2	TGTGCCAGCATCGGAACGGGACAGGGCGGCGGCTACACCTTC	CASIGTGQGGGYTF
-	few	TRBV13	TRBJ1-2	TGTGCCAGCAGCTTAGCCCAGGGTTATAATGGCTACACCTTC	CASSLAQGYNGYTF
-	-	TRBV12-3/TRBV12-4	TRBJ2-1	TGTGCCAGCAGTCCCATCAGGTACAATGAGCAGTTCTTC	CASSPIRYNEQFF
TRBD1	-	TRBV5-1	TRBJ2-3	TGCGCCAGCAGCCGGGACAGGGGAGATCAAGATACGCAGTATTTT	CASSRDRGDQDTQYF
-	once	TRBV21-1	TRBJ2-7	TGTGCCAGCAGCACAGAGCGGGGGTCTCCCTACGAGCAGTACTTC	CASSTERGSPYEQYF
-	-	TRBV28	TRBJ2-2	TGTGCCAGCAGTTTTGGCTTGGCCGGGGAGCTGTTTTTT	CASSFGLAGELFF
-	-	TRBV19	TRBJ2-7	TGTGCCAGCTCTCGGAGGGACAGCGAGTCCTACGAGCAGTACTTC	CASSRRDSESYEQYF
TRBD2	few	TRBV15	TRBJ2-1	TGTGCCACCAGCAGAGAACTAGCGGGATTTGCCTACAATGAGCAGTTCTTC	CATSRELAGFAYNEQFF
-	few	TRBV7-2	TRBJ2-5	TGTGCCAGCAGCCGCACGGGACTTAACTTGGAGGTGACCCAGTACTTC	CASSRTGLNLEVTQYF
TRBD2	-	TRBV28	TRBJ2-3	TGTGCCAGCAGTTTACCCGGAGGAGCGGGAGTGGCAGATACGCAGTATTTT	CASSLPGGAGVADTQYF
TRBD1	once	TRBV2	TRBJ1-1	TGTGCCAGCAGGCGAACAGGGGGTGATACTGAAGCTTTCTTT	CASRRTGGDTEAFF
TRBD1	-	TRBV24-1	TRBJ1-5	TGTGCCACCAGTGATATGGGACAGGGCGATCAGCCCCAGCATTTT	CATSDMGQGDQPQHF
-	-	TRBV5-5	TRBJ1-5	TGTGCCAGCAGCAGAGGGACATTAGGGAACAATCAGCCCCAGCATTTT	CASSRGTLGNNQPQHF
-	-	TRBV28	TRBJ1-4	TGTGCCAGCAGTCCCCTGGGTTTTACAGGATATATTGAAAAACTGTTTTTT	CASSPLGFTGYIEKLFF
TRBD1	-	TRBV19	TRBJ1-1	TGTGCCAGCAGGGGAAAGACAGGGGGCTTTTACACTGAAGCTTTCTTT	CASRGKTGGFYTEAFF
-	once	TRBV11-1	TRBJ1-1	TGTGCCAGCAGCCAGGGGTTCCCTGAAGCTTTCTTT	CASSQGFPEAFF
TRBD1	-	TRBV5-4	TRBJ1-3	TGTGCCAGCAGCTCACCACAGGGGTATGATGGAAACACCATATATTTT	CASSSPQGYDGNTIYF
TRBD1	-	TRBV7-2	TRBJ1-2	TGTGCCAGCAGCTCCAGACAGGGGGCATATGGCTACACCTTC	CASSSRQGAYGYTF
-	-	TRBV28	TRBJ2-5	TGTGCCAGCAGCGAACGGAGGGCCGGGTATGAGACCCAGTACTTC	CASSERRAGYETQYF
TRBD2	-	TRBV28	TRBJ2-3	TGTGCCAGCAGTGGACTAGCCGGGTCGGTCGGCACAGATACGCAGTATTTT	CASSGLAGSVGTDTQYF
-	-	TRBV7-9	TRBJ2-1	TGTGCCAGCAGCTTATTCGGGGATTACAATGAGCAGTTCTTC	CASSLFGDYNEQFF
TRBD2	-	TRBV19	TRBJ2-7	TGTGCCAGTAGTGGCACTAGCGGGAGGATACACGAGCAGTACTTC	CASSGTSGRIHEQYF
TRBD2	-	TRBV3-1/TRBV3-2	TRBJ2-5	TGTGCCAGCAGCCGGACTAGCGGGAAATACCAAGAGACCCAGTACTTC	CASSRTSGKYQETQYF
TRBD1	-	TRBV28	TRBJ2-6	TGTGCCAGCAGTTTGTGGACAGGGAGCGGGGCCAACGTCCTGACTTTC	CASSLWTGSGANVLTF